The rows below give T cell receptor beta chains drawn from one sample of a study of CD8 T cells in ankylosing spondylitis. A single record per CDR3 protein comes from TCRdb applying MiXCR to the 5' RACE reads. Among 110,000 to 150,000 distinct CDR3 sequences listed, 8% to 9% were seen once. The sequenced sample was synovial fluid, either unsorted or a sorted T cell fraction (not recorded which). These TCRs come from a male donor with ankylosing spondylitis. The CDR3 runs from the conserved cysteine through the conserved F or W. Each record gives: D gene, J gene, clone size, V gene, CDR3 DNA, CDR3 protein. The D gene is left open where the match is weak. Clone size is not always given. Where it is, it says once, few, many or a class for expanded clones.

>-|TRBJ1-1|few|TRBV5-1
TGCGCCAGCAGCTCTCAGGGCCTGAACACTGAAGCTTTCTTT
CASSSQGLNTEAFF
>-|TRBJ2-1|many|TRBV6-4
TGTGCCAGCAGCAGGGGTAGTAACAATGAGCAGTTCTTC
CASSRGSNNEQFF
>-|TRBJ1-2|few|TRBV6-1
TGTGCCAGCAACCGGGGGTGGCTCTCATATGGCTACACCTTC
CASNRGWLSYGYTF
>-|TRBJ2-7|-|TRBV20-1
TGCAGTGCTAGAGATTTCAGGGGTCGGCGCGAGCAGTACTTC
CSARDFRGRREQYF
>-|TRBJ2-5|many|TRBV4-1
TGCGCCAGCAGCCAAGGGCAGGAAGGGAAAGAGACCCAGTACTTC
CASSQGQEGKETQYF
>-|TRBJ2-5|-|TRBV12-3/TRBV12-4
TGTGCCAGCAGTTGGAGGGCGGAAGAGACCCAGTACTTC
CASSWRAEETQYF
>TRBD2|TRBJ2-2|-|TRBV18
TGTGCCAGCTCGCCCATTACTAGCGGGAGTTACACCGGGGAGCTGTTTTTT
CASSPITSGSYTGELFF
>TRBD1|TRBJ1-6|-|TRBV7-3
TGTGCCAGCAGCCGCGGACAGGTCGGATCACCCCTCCACTTT
CASSRGQVGSPLHF
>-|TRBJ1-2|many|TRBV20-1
TGCAGTGCTCCCCGGGACTGGATCTACACCTTC
CSAPRDWIYTF
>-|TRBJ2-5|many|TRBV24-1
TGTGCCACCAGCGCCTGGCGGGACCAAGAGACCCAGTACTTC
CATSAWRDQETQYF
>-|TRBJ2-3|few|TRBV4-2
TGTGCCAGCAGCCCAACTTTAGAACTCACAGATACGCAGTATTTT
CASSPTLELTDTQYF
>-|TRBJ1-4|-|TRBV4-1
TGCGCCAGCAGCCAAGATGTTGAAAAACTGTTTTTT
CASSQDVEKLFF
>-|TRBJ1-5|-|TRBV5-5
TGTGCCAGCAGCCCAAGGGACGGAAATCAGCCCCAGCATTTT
CASSPRDGNQPQHF
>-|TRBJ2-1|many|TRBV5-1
TGCGCCAGCAGCTTGGGAGGGCATGAGCAGTTCTTC
CASSLGGHEQFF
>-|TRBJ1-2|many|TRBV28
TGTGCCAGCAGTCTCGGTCCTGGCTATGGCTACACCTTC
CASSLGPGYGYTF
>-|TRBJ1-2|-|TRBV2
TGTGCCAGCAGAAACGGGGATGGCTACACCTTC
CASRNGDGYTF
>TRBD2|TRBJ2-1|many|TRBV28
TGTGCCAGCAGTTTGGAGCGGGAGCCATACAATGAGCAGTTCTTC
CASSLEREPYNEQFF
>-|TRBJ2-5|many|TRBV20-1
TGCAGTGCTGCAGGGAAGACCCAGTACTTC
CSAAGKTQYF
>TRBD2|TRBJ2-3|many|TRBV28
TGTGCCAGCAGCTCCTTTGGACTAGCGGGATCAGATACGCAGTATTTT
CASSSFGLAGSDTQYF
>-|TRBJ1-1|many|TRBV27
TGTGCCAGCAGTTCCAGGACAACCGATGAAGCTTTCTTT
CASSSRTTDEAFF
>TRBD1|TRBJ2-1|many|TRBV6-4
TGTGCCAGCAGTGACGGGACAGGAGAGTACAATGAGCAGTTCTTC
CASSDGTGEYNEQFF
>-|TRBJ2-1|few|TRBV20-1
TGCAGTGCTAGTAGCCACAGGGTGCATGAGCAGTTCTTC
CSASSHRVHEQFF
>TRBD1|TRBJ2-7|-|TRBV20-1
TGCAGTGCGGGACAGGGGGTCAACGAGCAGTACTTC
CSAGQGVNEQYF
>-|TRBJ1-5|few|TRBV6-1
TGTGCCAGCAGTGACAGAGCAACCTATAGCAATCAGCCCCAGCATTTT
CASSDRATYSNQPQHF
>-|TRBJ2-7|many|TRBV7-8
TGTGCCAGCAGCCCCCTAAACGCGGGGCCATTCTCCTACGAGCAGTACTTC
CASSPLNAGPFSYEQYF
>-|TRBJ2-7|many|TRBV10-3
TGTGCCATTCAGAAGGAGGTTTACTACGAGCAGTACTTC
CAIQKEVYYEQYF
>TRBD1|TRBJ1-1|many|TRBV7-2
TGTGCCAGCAGCTCGGACAGGGGCGGTCAAGCTTTCTTT
CASSSDRGGQAFF
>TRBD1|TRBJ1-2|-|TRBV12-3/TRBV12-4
TGTGCCAGCAGGGATAACAGGGGGCAGGGCTACACCTTC
CASRDNRGQGYTF
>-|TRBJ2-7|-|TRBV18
TGTGCCAGCTCACCACCGGCAAGGTCCTACGAGCAGTACTTC
CASSPPARSYEQYF